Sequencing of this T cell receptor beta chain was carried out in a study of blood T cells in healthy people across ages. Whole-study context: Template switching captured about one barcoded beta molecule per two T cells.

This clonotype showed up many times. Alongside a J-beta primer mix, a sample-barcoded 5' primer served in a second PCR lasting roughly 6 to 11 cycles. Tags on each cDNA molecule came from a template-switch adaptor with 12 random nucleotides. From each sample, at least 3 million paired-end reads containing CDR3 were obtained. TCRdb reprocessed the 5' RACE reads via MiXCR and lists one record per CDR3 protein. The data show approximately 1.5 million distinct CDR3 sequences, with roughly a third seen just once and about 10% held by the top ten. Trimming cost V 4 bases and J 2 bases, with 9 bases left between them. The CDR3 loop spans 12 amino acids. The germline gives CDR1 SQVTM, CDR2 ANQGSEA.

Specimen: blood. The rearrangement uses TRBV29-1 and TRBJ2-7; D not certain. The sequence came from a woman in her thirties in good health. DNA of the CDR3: TGCAGCGTTGTGGACGGTACCTACGAGCAGTACTTC. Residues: CSVVDGTYEQYF.